This TCR beta chain was identified during a study of CD8+ T cells in alopecia areata. Study in general: Patients in the study were on tofacitinib for 6 to 18 months, then off it for 6 months. Study-wide points: More clonal than normal scalp was lesional scalp, particularly alopecia totalis/universalis.

Following extraction, RNA underwent reverse transcription to cDNA, which served as the sequencing template. The protocol was immunoSEQ multiplex PCR, while the TCRdb copy is restricted to in-frame clones and leaves out a portion. Among 150,000 to 200,000 clones listed, about three fifths were seen once. Described treatment: oral pan-JAK inhibitor, 5-10 mg twice daily. CDR3 length: 15 residues. V was cut by 1 base and J by 3 bases, with 10 bases left in between. Germline loops: CDR1 MNHNS, CDR2 SASEGT. On this clone itself: Its specificity is not known.

Source: CD4+ T cells sorted from blood, taken at week 4, from a patient treated with tofacitinib. This clonotype was sampled from a human donor with alopecia areata. The chain links TRBV6-1 to TRBJ1-5; D is unclear. This chain's CDR3 is CASSEDLNYNQPQHF. CDR3 nucleotide sequence: TGTGCCAGCAGTGAAGACCTAAATTACAATCAGCCCCAGCATTTT.